One and the same sample provided the 23 T cell receptor beta chains below, sequenced in a study of blood T cell repertoires in COVID-19. The method was immunoSEQ multiplex PCR; TCRdb's version includes in-frame clones alone and lacks a portion of them. Among a few hundred thousand clones listed, around 84% were seen once. Sequenced material: PBMCs or T cells enriched from blood (not recorded which). The receptors here all came from a man aged 30-40 years with acute COVID-19.

The chain recombines TRBV19 with TRBJ1-2, with D possibly being TRBD1 (6 bases). The CDR3 is 13 amino acids. Germline CDR1 reads LNHDA; CDR2 reads SQIVND (reference sequence). V gave up 9 bases and J gave up 7 bases, with 18 bases separating them. This CDR3 is CASKGDYLGGYTF. The CDR3 DNA is TGTGCCAGCAAGGGGGACTATTTGGGTGGCTACACCTTC.

This chain links TRBV7-6 with TRBJ2-5; the match to TRBD2 covers 7 bases. CDR1 and CDR2 from the germline V gene are SGHVS and FNYEAQ. This CDR3 region has 16 residues. Germline trimming cut 6 bases from V and 1 base from J; bases unmatched to any gene: 11. Here the CDR3 reads CASSRSGASGQETQYF. The CDR3 DNA follows: TGTGCCAGCAGTCGGAGTGGGGCTAGCGGCCAAGAGACCCAGTACTTC.

The V and J genes are TRBV5-5 and TRBJ1-4, with D unclear. V lost 3 bases, J lost 4 bases, and 16 bases lay in between. This CDR3 contains 16 residues. The germline V gene encodes CDR1 SGHKS and CDR2 YYEKEE (reference sequence). The CDR3 DNA is TGTGCCAGCAGCTCCTTCTTGGGCCAGTTTAATGAAAAACTGTTTTTT. As protein: CASSSFLGQFNEKLFF.

The chain recombines TRBV7-3 with TRBJ2-1, with 11 bases matching TRBD2. CDR1 and CDR2 (germline): SGHTA, FQGTGA. With 6 bases clipped from V and 4 bases from J, the junction kept 5 bases outside the gene matches. This CDR3 has 15 amino acids. The CDR3 DNA follows: TGTGCCAGCAGGCAAACTAGCGGGGGATACAATGAGCAGTTCTTC. It translates to CASRQTSGGYNEQFF.

As for this clone: Being one base from a much bigger clone, this may be a read error. The rearrangement uses TRBV11-1 and TRBJ1-4; D is perhaps TRBD1 (5 bases). The CDR3 totals 14 residues. V gave up 6 bases and J gave up 0 bases, with 8 bases separating them. Germline V gives CDR1 SGHAT, CDR2 FQDESV (reference sequence). The CDR3 reads CASSRQTTNEKLFF. As DNA, the CDR3 is TGTGCCAGCAGTCGACAGACAACTAATGAAAAACTGTTTTTT.

The rearrangement uses TRBV5-1 and TRBJ2-5, with 9 nucleotides matching TRBD2. CDR3 length: 16 amino acids. Germline loops: CDR1 SGHRS, CDR2 YFSETQ. Trimming cost V 0 bases and J 2 bases; bases outside gene matches: 5. The CDR3 here is CASSLEASGAQETQYF. The DNA of the CDR3 is TGCGCCAGCAGCTTGGAGGCTAGCGGGGCTCAAGAGACCCAGTACTTC.

CDR3 nucleotides: TGTGCCAGCAGCTTAGACGACCGGGGAGTTGCTGAAGCTTTCTTT. Translated: CASSLDDRGVAEAFF. The chain uses TRBV11-2 and TRBJ1-1; unclear D gene. CDR1 is SGHAT, CDR2 FQNNGV, per germline. V was pared by 0 bases and J by 6 bases, with 14 bases between. The CDR3 runs 15 residues. The full variable domain, rest sourced from reference TRBV11-2 and TRBJ1-1, is EAGVAQSPRYKIIEKRQSVAFWCNPISGHATLYWYQQILGQGPKLLIQFQNNGVVDDSQLPKDRFSAERLKGVDSTLKIQPAKLEDSAVYLCASSLDDRGVAEAFFGQGTRLTVV.

The V and J genes are TRBV7-3 and TRBJ2-7; 7 bases fit TRBD2. The ends lost 4 bases at V and 4 bases at J; junction bases unmatched: 19. This CDR3 is 18 amino acids long. Germline assignment: CDR1 SGHTA and CDR2 FQGTGA. Here the CDR3 DNA reads TGTGCCAGCAGCTCCCTTCCCTTAGCGGGCCGGAGGACTTACGAGCAGTACTTC. Amino acids: CASSSLPLAGRRTYEQYF.

The rearrangement uses TRBV25-1 and TRBJ2-2; perhaps TRBD1 as D (6 bases). This CDR3 contains 15 residues. Trimming shortened V by 6 bases and J by 6 bases, and 17 bases separated the two germline ends. CDR1 MGHDK and CDR2 SYGVNS come from the germline V gene. Here the CDR3 DNA reads TGTGCCAGCAGGGGACCGGGACACCCAGCCGGGGAGCTGTTTTTT. It codes for CASRGPGHPAGELFF.

The J gene is TRBJ1-2, the V gene TRBV5-6; possible D gene TRBD1, 5 bases. The CDR3 spans 11 residues. V lost 5 bases and J lost 8, with 10 bases in between. CDR1 and CDR2 (germline): SGHDT, YYEEEE. The CDR3: CASRQQEGYTF. The CDR3 DNA is TGTGCCAGCAGACAACAGGAAGGCTACACCTTC.

The CDR3: CASSRTSGGPDEQYF. CDR3 bases: TGCGCCAGCAGCCGGACTAGCGGGGGCCCTGACGAGCAGTACTTC. The gene calls are TRBV5-1 and TRBJ2-7; 13 nucleotides align to TRBD2. This CDR3 is 15 amino acids long. The V segment lost 4 bases and the J segment 5 bases; nucleotides outside the gene matches: 6. CDR1 SGHRS and CDR2 YFSETQ come from the germline V gene.

V usage is TRBV18 and J usage is TRBJ2-1, with 8 bases lining up with TRBD2. The CDR3 runs to 17 residues. Germline assignment: CDR1 KGHSH and CDR2 LQKENI. V lost 3 bases, J lost 0 bases, and 7 bases stayed unmatched. The CDR3 sequence: CASSPGLSGVSYNEQFF. CDR3 nucleotide sequence: TGTGCCAGCTCACCCGGACTTAGCGGGGTCTCCTACAATGAGCAGTTCTTC.

For the CDR3, the DNA is TGTGCCAGCAGTTATGACAAGGTAGCTTTCTTT. This encodes CASSYDKVAFF. J is TRBJ1-1 and V is TRBV2; D is ambiguous. V was trimmed by 5 bases and J by 10 bases, leaving 11 bases between them. CDR1 and CDR2 (germline): SNHLY, FYNNEI. The CDR3 runs 11 residues.

The gene calls are TRBV9 and TRBJ2-3; 8 bases agree with TRBD2. In germline, CDR1 is SGDLS, CDR2 YYNGEE. The CDR3 runs to 15 residues. Trimming removed 5 bases from V and 4 bases from J; junction bases left unmatched: 9. The CDR3: CASRRGLAGPDTQYF. CDR3 nucleotides: TGTGCCAGCAGGAGGGGCCTAGCGGGCCCAGATACGCAGTATTTT.

The V and J genes are TRBV19 and TRBJ1-1, with D hard to call. V gave up 2 bases and J gave up 0 bases, with 7 bases separating them. Germline assignment: CDR1 LNHDA and CDR2 SQIVND (reference sequence). The CDR3 extends over 14 amino acids. The CDR3 region has the DNA TGTGCCAGTAGTATATTACTGATGAACACTGAAGCTTTCTTT. It is translated as CASSILLMNTEAFF.

The table lists this clone with a count of one. The J gene is TRBJ2-1, the V gene TRBV11-2, with 7 bases that match TRBD1. Germline loops: CDR1 SGHAT, CDR2 FQNNGV. CDR3 size: 15 residues. Trimming at V came to 0 bases and at J to 3 bases, leaving 2 bases not matched to a gene. CDR3 DNA: TGTGCCAGCAGCTTAGACGGGACAGTCTACAATGAGCAGTTCTTC. Amino acids: CASSLDGTVYNEQFF.

This clone was seen a few times. The same CDR3 also results from other DNA sequences found in this sample. The chain links TRBV18 to TRBJ1-3, with 11 bases matching TRBD1. The V gene's germline CDR1 is KGHSH and CDR2 LQKENI. The V segment lost 5 bases and the J segment 4 bases; nucleotides outside the gene matches: 1. The CDR3 is 14 residues long. The CDR3 loop reads CASSGQGAGNTIYF. DNA for the CDR3: TGTGCCAGCTCAGGACAGGGGGCCGGAAACACCATATATTTT.

The chain joins TRBV9 to TRBJ2-7, with TRBD1 as a possible D gene (6 bases). Germline V CDR1 and CDR2: SGDLS, YYNGEE. The CDR3 runs 11 residues. Deletions cut 5 bases from V and 8 bases from J, with 11 bases between. In DNA form, the CDR3 reads TGTGCCAGCAGTTCAGGGGACCAGCAGTACTTC. This translates into CASSSGDQQYF.

The chain joins TRBV28 to TRBJ1-5; 9 bases align to TRBD1. V lost 7 bases to trimming and J lost 5 bases; unmatched junction nucleotides: 9. The germline V gene encodes CDR1 MDHEN and CDR2 SYDVKM. The CDR3 runs 15 residues. The CDR3 loop reads CASTTRTGVDQPQHF. The CDR3 DNA reads TGTGCCAGCACTACTCGGACAGGGGTAGATCAGCCCCAGCATTTT. The variable domain in full, completed from reference TRBV28 and TRBJ1-5, reads DVKVTQSSRYLVKRTGEKVFLECVQDMDHENMFWYRQDPGLGLRLIYFSYDVKMKEKGDIPEGYSVSREKKERFSLILESASTNQTSMYLCASTTRTGVDQPQHFGDGTRLSIL.

The chain carries TRBV5-4 and TRBJ2-2; the match to TRBD1 covers 12 bases. Germline trimming cut 4 bases from V and 7 bases from J; bases unmatched to any gene: 5. CDR3 size: 15 residues. CDR1 is SGHNT and CDR2 is YYREEE in the germline V gene (reference sequence). For the CDR3, the DNA is TGTGCCAGCAGCCGGGACAGGGGGCATGGCGGGGAGCTGTTTTTT. Its protein is CASSRDRGHGGELFF.

The V call is TRBV18, the J call TRBJ1-5; no firm D call. This CDR3 comprises 15 residues. Germline CDR1 and CDR2: KGHSH and LQKENI. The ends were cut back, 1 base at V and 5 bases at J, with 12 bases in the middle. The DNA for the CDR3 is TGTGCCAGCTCACCACAAGATGGGCTTCATCAGCCCCAGCATTTT. Translated: CASSPQDGLHQPQHF.

This clone has just a few counts. This chain connects TRBV3-1 (or the pseudogene TRBV3-2) to TRBJ1-3; a weak D match, TRBD1 (5 bases). There are 17 residues in the CDR3. Per germline, CDR1 LGHDT and CDR2 YNNKEL (reference sequence). V lost 3 bases and J lost 1, with 16 bases in between. CDR3 region: CASSHSLGGTSGNTIYF. In DNA form, the CDR3 reads TGTGCCAGCAGCCATTCTCTCGGGGGGACTTCTGGAAACACCATATATTTT.

This clone was recorded many times. The chain is built from TRBV14 and TRBJ2-1, with D possibly being TRBD2 (6 bases). CDR3 length: 15 residues. CDR1 is SGHDN and CDR2 is FVKESK in the germline V gene. The V end was cut by 4 bases, the J end by 4 bases, with 14 bases between. As DNA, the CDR3 is TGTGCCAGCAGCCCAATGAGGGGAGGATACAATGAGCAGTTCTTC. This translates into CASSPMRGGYNEQFF. The whole variable domain, filled in from reference TRBV14 and TRBJ2-1, reads EAGVTQFPSHSVIEKGQTVTLRCDPISGHDNLYWYRRVMGKEIKFLLHFVKESKQDESGMPNNRFLAERTGGTYSTLKVQPAELEDSGVYFCASSPMRGGYNEQFFGPGTRLTVL.